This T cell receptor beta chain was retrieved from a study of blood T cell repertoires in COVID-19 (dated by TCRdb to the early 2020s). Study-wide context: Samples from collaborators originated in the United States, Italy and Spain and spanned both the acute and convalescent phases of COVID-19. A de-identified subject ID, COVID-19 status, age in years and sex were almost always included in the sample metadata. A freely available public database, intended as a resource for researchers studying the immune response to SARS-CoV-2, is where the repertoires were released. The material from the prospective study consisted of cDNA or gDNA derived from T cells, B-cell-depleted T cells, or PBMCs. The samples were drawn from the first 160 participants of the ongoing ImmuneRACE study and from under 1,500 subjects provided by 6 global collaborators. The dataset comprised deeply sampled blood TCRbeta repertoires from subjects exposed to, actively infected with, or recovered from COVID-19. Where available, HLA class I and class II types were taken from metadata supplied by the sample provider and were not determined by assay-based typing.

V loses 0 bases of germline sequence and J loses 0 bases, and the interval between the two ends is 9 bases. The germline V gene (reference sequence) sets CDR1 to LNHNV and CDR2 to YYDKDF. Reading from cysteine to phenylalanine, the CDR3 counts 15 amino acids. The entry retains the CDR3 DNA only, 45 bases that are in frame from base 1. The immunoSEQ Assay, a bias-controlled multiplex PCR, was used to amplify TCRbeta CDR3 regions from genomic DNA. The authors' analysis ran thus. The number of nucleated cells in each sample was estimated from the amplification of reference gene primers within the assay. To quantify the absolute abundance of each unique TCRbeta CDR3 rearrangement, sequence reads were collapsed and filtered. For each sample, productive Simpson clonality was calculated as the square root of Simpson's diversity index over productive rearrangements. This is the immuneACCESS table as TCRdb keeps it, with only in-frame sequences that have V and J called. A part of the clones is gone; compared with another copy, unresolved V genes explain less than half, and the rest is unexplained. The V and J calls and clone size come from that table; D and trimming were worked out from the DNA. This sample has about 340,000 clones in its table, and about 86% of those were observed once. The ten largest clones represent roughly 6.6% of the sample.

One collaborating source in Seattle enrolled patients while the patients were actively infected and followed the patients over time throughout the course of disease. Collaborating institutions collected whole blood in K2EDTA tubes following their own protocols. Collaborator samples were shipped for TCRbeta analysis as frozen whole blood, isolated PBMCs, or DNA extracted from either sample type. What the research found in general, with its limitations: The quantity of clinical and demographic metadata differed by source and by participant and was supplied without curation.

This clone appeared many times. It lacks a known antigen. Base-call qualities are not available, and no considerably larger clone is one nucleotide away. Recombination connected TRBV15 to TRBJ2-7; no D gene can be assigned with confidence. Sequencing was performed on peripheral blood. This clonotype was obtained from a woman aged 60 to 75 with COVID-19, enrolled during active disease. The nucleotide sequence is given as TGTGCCACCAGCAGAGATCCAACCAGCTCCTACGAGCAGTACTTC. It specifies CATSRDPTSSYEQYF. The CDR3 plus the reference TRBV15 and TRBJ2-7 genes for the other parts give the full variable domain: DAMVIQNPRYQVTQFGKPVTLSCSQTLNHNVMYWYQQKSSQAPKLLFHYYDKDFNNEADTPDNFQSRRPNTSFCFLDIRSPGLGDTAMYLCATSRDPTSSYEQYFGPGTRLTVT.